The 14 T cell receptor beta chains presented below share a single source sample, sequenced in a study of spatial heterogeneity in lung cancer. Time point in this sample: blood at routine non-recurrence follow-up after resection. TCRdb passed the 5' RACE reads through MiXCR, listing each CDR3 protein once. The repertoire holds 110,000 or so distinct CDR3 sequences, with roughly 10% as singletons. Material: PBMCs, obtained at follow-up. These receptors were obtained from a female donor with early-stage non-small cell lung cancer.

The V gene is TRBV2, the J gene TRBJ1-4; maybe TRBD1 (6 bases). V lost 8 bases to trimming and J lost 8 bases, with 15 bases between them. The germline V gene encodes CDR1 SNHLY and CDR2 FYNNEI. CDR3 length: 13 residues. The CDR3: CASEWTVDEKLFF. Here the CDR3 DNA reads TGTGCCAGCGAATGGACAGTAGACGAAAAACTGTTTTTT.

This clonotype was counted many times. The chain combines TRBV11-2 with TRBJ2-2; 11 bases are shared with TRBD2. After removal of 7 bases from V and 9 bases from J, the junction contained 10 bases not matched to a gene. CDR1 is SGHAT and CDR2 is FQNNGV in the germline V gene. The CDR3 has 15 amino acids. The CDR3: CASKTSGSAGRELFF. CDR3 DNA: TGTGCCAGCAAAACTAGCGGGAGCGCCGGCCGGGAGCTGTTTTTT.

This clonotype was seen more than once but under ten times. The chain joins TRBV2 to TRBJ2-7; D unresolved. The germline V gene encodes CDR1 SNHLY and CDR2 FYNNEI. V lost 3 bases, J lost 2 bases, and 11 bases lay in between. This CDR3 comprises 14 residues. CDR3 DNA: TGTGCCAGCAGTGATAGGCAGGCAGCCTACGAGCAGTACTTC. The encoded protein is CASSDRQAAYEQYF.

The chain has TRBV18 and TRBJ2-2; tentative D call: TRBD2 (6 bases). The CDR3 is made up of 14 amino acids. Germline assignment: CDR1 KGHSH and CDR2 LQKENI. V lost 2 bases and J 3 bases, leaving 7 bases between the germline ends. The CDR3 is CASSPGGDTGELFF. The DNA of the CDR3 is TGTGCCAGCTCACCAGGCGGGGACACCGGGGAGCTGTTTTTT.

This clonotype has just a few counts. The chain joins TRBV20-1 to TRBJ2-1; D call uncertain. V was trimmed by 3 bases and J by 6 bases, leaving 15 bases between them. The CDR3 contains 14 residues. The V gene's germline CDR1 is DFQATT and CDR2 SNEGSKA (reference sequence). CDR3 protein: CSASGNLISNEQFF. CDR3 in DNA: TGCAGTGCTAGCGGTAATCTTATCTCCAATGAGCAGTTCTTC.

The chain has TRBV5-1 and TRBJ1-1; a weak D match, TRBD1 (6 bases). The CDR3 runs 14 residues. The germline V gene encodes CDR1 SGHRS and CDR2 YFSETQ. Trimming shortened V by 3 bases and J by 0 bases, and 9 bases separated the two germline ends. This chain's CDR3 is CASSWTDMNTEAFF. The CDR3 coding sequence is TGCGCCAGCAGCTGGACAGACATGAACACTGAAGCTTTCTTT. Using reference TRBV5-1 and TRBJ1-1 for the parts outside the CDR3, the full variable domain is KAGVTQTPRYLIKTRGQQVTLSCSPISGHRSVSWYQQTPGQGLQFLFEYFSETQRNKGNFPGRFSGRQFSNSRSEMNVSTLELGDSALYLCASSWTDMNTEAFFGQGTRLTVV.

The sample holds many counts of this clonotype. The chain carries TRBV2 and TRBJ2-5, with D maybe TRBD2 (5 bases). V was clipped by 4 bases and J by 2 bases, with 8 bases between them. The CDR3 consists of 13 residues. Germline V gene sequence: CDR1 SNHLY, CDR2 FYNNEI. The DNA for the CDR3 is TGTGCCAGCAGTGGGACTGATCAAGAGACCCAGTACTTC. Its translation: CASSGTDQETQYF. The full variable domain, rest sourced from reference TRBV2 and TRBJ2-5, is EPEVTQTPSHQVTQMGQEVILRCVPISNHLYFYWYRQILGQKVEFLVSFYNNEISEKSEIFDDQFSVERPDGSNFTLKIRSTKLEDSAMYFCASSGTDQETQYFGPGTRLLVL.

This clonotype was detected a few times. The V gene is TRBV11-2, the J gene TRBJ2-7; the D is unclear. There are 15 residues in the CDR3. Per germline, CDR1 SGHAT and CDR2 FQNNGV. Trimming removed 6 bases from V and 1 base from J, with 16 bases in between. This CDR3 is CASSSNPSGSYEQYF. In nucleotides, the CDR3 is TGTGCCAGCAGTTCAAATCCTTCGGGTTCCTACGAGCAGTACTTC. The complete variable domain, with remaining parts taken from reference TRBV11-2 and TRBJ2-7, reads EAGVAQSPRYKIIEKRQSVAFWCNPISGHATLYWYQQILGQGPKLLIQFQNNGVVDDSQLPKDRFSAERLKGVDSTLKIQPAKLEDSAVYLCASSSNPSGSYEQYFGPGTRLTVT.

This clonotype was observed a few times. The chain carries TRBV20-1 and TRBJ2-1; D possibly corresponds to TRBD1 (5 bases). Germline values: CDR1 DFQATT, CDR2 SNEGSKA (reference sequence). This CDR3 has 14 amino acids. V shed 0 bases and J shed 4 bases, with 10 bases lying between them. The CDR3: CSARDYQGYNEQFF. The DNA of the CDR3 is TGCAGTGCTAGAGATTATCAGGGTTACAATGAGCAGTTCTTC.

The chain links TRBV28 to TRBJ2-1, with 16 bases aligning to TRBD2. V shed 5 bases and J 8 bases; nucleotides not matched to a gene: 12. The CDR3 contains 18 residues. Germline CDR1 is MDHEN and CDR2 is SYDVKM. For the CDR3, the DNA is TGTGCCAGCAGTCCCGCGGGACTAGCGGGAGGGCCAGCGGATGAGCAGTTCTTC. Translating gives CASSPAGLAGGPADEQFF. The full variable domain, completed using reference TRBV28 and TRBJ2-1, is DVKVTQSSRYLVKRTGEKVFLECVQDMDHENMFWYRQDPGLGLRLIYFSYDVKMKEKGDIPEGYSVSREKKERFSLILESASTNQTSMYLCASSPAGLAGGPADEQFFGPGTRLTVL.

The chain recombines TRBV7-7 with TRBJ2-5, with D hard to call. Trimming pared 5 bases from V and 4 bases from J, leaving 17 bases between. CDR1 and CDR2 from the germline V gene are SSHAT and FNYEAQ (reference sequence). This CDR3 is 15 amino acids long. CDR3 in DNA: TGTGCCAGCAGCCCCTGGACCTCCAGTCGAGAGACCCAGTACTTC. It specifies CASSPWTSSRETQYF.

This clonotype was found a few times. The chain carries TRBV5-1 and TRBJ2-7; D uncertain. Between the trimmed V and J ends, which lost 0 bases and 1 base, there was a span of 8 bases. The CDR3 is 14 residues long. The germline gives CDR1 SGHRS, CDR2 YFSETQ. The CDR3 is CASSLAGQSYEQYF. The CDR3 DNA is TGCGCCAGCAGCTTGGCCGGGCAGTCCTACGAGCAGTACTTC.

This clonotype has just a few counts. In nucleotides, the CDR3 is TGTGCCAGCAGTTCCTCCCCTCGCTCCTACGAGCAGTACGTC. It encodes CASSSSPRSYEQYV. V is TRBV6-2 or TRBV6-3 and J is TRBJ2-7; D not certain. The CDR3 has 14 residues. Germline V lookup: CDR1 MNHEY, CDR2 SVGEGT. The V end was cut by 4 bases, the J end by 0 bases, with 10 bases between.

This clonotype was detected only a few times. The CDR3, as DNA: TGTGCCAGCAGCGTAGACTCGGCCGGGGAGCTGTTTTTT. Translating it yields CASSVDSAGELFF. J is TRBJ2-2 and V is TRBV9, with D unclear. This CDR3 has 13 amino acids. Germline CDR1 SGDLS, CDR2 YYNGEE. V dropped 0 bases and J dropped 6 bases, with 6 bases sitting between them.